These 6 T cell receptor beta chains were sequenced from one sample in a study of cytomegalovirus exposure and HLA in healthy donors. The study ran its PCR with 60 Vbeta and 13 Jbeta primers. TCRdb keeps only in-frame clones here, not all; method: immunoSEQ multiplex PCR. Of about 150,000 clones listed, around three quarters were seen once; the top ten hold around 7%. Sample: PBMCs. Receptor source: a man aged 35 to 55 in good health and CMV-seropositive.

The rearrangement uses TRBV12-2 and TRBJ1-1; the DNA was not compared with TRBD1, the D call given in the table. TRBV12-2 is reported as a pseudogene. This CDR3 comprises 18 residues. In DNA form, the CDR3 reads TGTGCAAGTCGCTTAGAAAATGGGACAGGGGGCGCGAGCACTGAAGCTTTCTTT. Encoded protein: CASRLENGTGGASTEAFF.

V gene TRBV5-1 combines with J gene TRBJ2-7; 7 positions agree with TRBD1. V lost 5 bases to trimming and J lost 0 bases; unmatched junction nucleotides: 8. Germline assignment: CDR1 SGHRS and CDR2 YFSETQ. The CDR3 loop spans 15 amino acids. In nucleotides, the CDR3 is TGCGCCAGCAGGCCACAGGGGTCATCCTCCTACGAGCAGTACTTC. Amino acids: CASRPQGSSSYEQYF.

The CDR3 nucleotides are TGTGCCAGCTCACCAATAGCGGGTGAGACCGGGGAGCTGTTTTTT. This encodes CASSPIAGETGELFF. V is TRBV18 and J is TRBJ2-2; 7 bases line up with TRBD2. Germline V lookup: CDR1 KGHSH, CDR2 LQKENI. Trimming cost V 2 bases and J 5 bases; bases outside gene matches: 5. The length of the CDR3 is 15 residues.

The gene calls are TRBV7-2 and TRBJ2-7; 8 bases align to TRBD1. Germline CDR1 is SGHTA and CDR2 is FQGNSA. J was trimmed by 7 bases and V by 0 bases; bases with no gene match: 5. The CDR3 is 14 amino acids. The CDR3 region is CASSLAGRQGEQYF. CDR3 coding DNA: TGTGCCAGCAGCTTAGCTGGGAGACAGGGGGAGCAGTACTTC.

V usage is TRBV10-3 and J usage is TRBJ2-7, with TRBD2 matching over 7 bases. From germline, CDR1 is ENHRY and CDR2 SYGVKD. The CDR3 spans 13 residues. V dropped 7 bases and J dropped 3; count of bases not matched to a gene: 6. CDR3 amino acids: CAITDGGSYEQYF. In DNA form, the CDR3 reads TGTGCCATCACGGACGGGGGGAGCTACGAGCAGTACTTC.

This chain uses TRBV9 with TRBJ2-2, with 10 nucleotides matching TRBD2. The CDR3 is 15 residues long. V was pared by 2 bases and J by 8 bases, with 6 bases of the junction left unmatched. Germline V gives CDR1 SGDLS, CDR2 YYNGEE. This CDR3 reads CASSVSGRAWGELFF. The CDR3 nucleotides read TGTGCCAGCAGCGTCAGCGGGAGGGCATGGGGGGAGCTGTTTTTT.